This TCR beta chain emerged from a study of cytomegalovirus exposure and HLA in healthy donors. PCR was performed using 60 Vbeta and 13 Jbeta primers. Generated by immunoSEQ multiplex PCR, the TCRdb table keeps only in-frame clones and is missing some. The data contain fewer than 100,000 clones, about 7.6% of them seen just once; the ten biggest clones take up approximately 2.4%. V was clipped by 1 base and J by 3 bases; unmatched bases: 5. Germline V CDR1 and CDR2: MNHNS, SASEGT. The CDR3 has 16 amino acids. Sequencing was done on a sample of PBMCs. The V call is TRBV6-1, the J call TRBJ1-4; 7 nucleotides match TRBD1. This receptor was taken from a man between 50 and 59 years old in good health and CMV-seronegative. The CDR3: CASSEVSGGSNEKLFF. The CDR3 DNA is TGTGCCAGCAGTGAAGTATCAGGGGGTTCTAATGAAAAACTGTTTTTT.